These T cell receptor beta chains were read from a single sample in a study of vaccination effects on CD4 cells after COVID-19. Clones were sequenced by immunoSEQ multiplex PCR, and TCRdb holds only the in-frame ones, with some missing. The sample lists approximately 82,000 clones, about 70% occurring once. The antigens of these receptors remain unknown. The starting material was CD4+ T cells from PBMCs cultured with HCoV-229E spike peptides, obtained before COVID-19 vaccination. The origin of the receptors is a human donor who received a COVID-19 vaccine. Both conserved end residues are part of each CDR3. Fields, in order: V gene, clone size, D gene, J gene, CDR3 DNA, CDR3 protein. A D gene is named only where the DNA matches it firmly. Clone size is given for some rows only: seen once, a few or many times, or a class if the clone is expanded.

>TRBV4-3|.|TRBD1|TRBJ1-4
TGCGCCAGCAGCCAAGGACAGGGGGCGGCTAATGAAAAACTGTTTTTT
CASSQGQGAANEKLFF
>TRBV5-4|.|TRBD1|TRBJ2-3
TGTGCCAGCAGGGGACTGGACAGGGGTACAGATACGCAGTATTTT
CASRGLDRGTDTQYF
>TRBV5-1|.|.|TRBJ1-2
TGCGCCAGCAGCTTACAGGGACCAAACTATGGCTACACCTTC
CASSLQGPNYGYTF
>TRBV5-8|.|.|TRBJ2-1
TGTGCCAGCAGCTTGGACAGGGGGGGGTACAATGAGCAGTTCTTC
CASSLDRGGYNEQFF
>TRBV10-3|few|.|TRBJ2-1
TGTGCCATCAGTGAGTCCGGGACGGGAACCTACAATGAGCAGTTCTTC
CAISESGTGTYNEQFF
>TRBV4-1|.|.|TRBJ1-2
TGCGCCAGCAGCCAAGAAGCACTAGGTACACCTAACTATGGCTACACCTTC
CASSQEALGTPNYGYTF
>TRBV2|medium-sized|TRBD1|TRBJ1-1
TGTGCCAGCAGTAACCCAGGGACAGTGAACACTGAAGCTTTCTTT
CASSNPGTVNTEAFF
>TRBV5-1|.|TRBD1|TRBJ2-5
TGCGCCAGCAGCGGACAGGGCTCCCAAGAGACCCAGTACTTC
CASSGQGSQETQYF
>TRBV9|.|TRBD2|TRBJ2-5
TGTGCCAGCAGCGTAGCGGGAGAGACTAGCGGGGGGGCCCCCCAGACCCAGTACTTC
CASSVAGETSGGAPQTQYF
>TRBV18|.|TRBD1|TRBJ1-1
TGTGCCAGCTCACCATCCGGGACAGCGATGAACACTGAAGCTTTCTTT
CASSPSGTAMNTEAFF
>TRBV12-2|.|.|TRBJ1-5
TGTGCACCCCAGTATCCGGGGGTCAATCAGCCCCAGCATTTT
CAPQYPGVNQPQHF
>TRBV6-5|.|.|TRBJ1-1
TGTGCCAGCAGCCGAAAGACGACAGGGAACACTGAAGCTTTCTTT
CASSRKTTGNTEAFF
>TRBV7-3|.|TRBD2|TRBJ2-1
TGTGCCAGCAGCTTATTAGCGGGGGGGTACAATGAGCAGTTCTTC
CASSLLAGGYNEQFF
>TRBV7-2|.|.|TRBJ1-2
TGTGCCAGCAGCTTAGCAGGGAATGGCTACACCTTC
CASSLAGNGYTF
>TRBV9|.|TRBD1|TRBJ2-1
TGTGCCAGCAGCGTGGGACAGGGGGCGAATGAGCAGTTCTTC
CASSVGQGANEQFF
>TRBV5-1|.|.|TRBJ1-2
TGCGCCAGCAGCTTGGTTATATCGGGGAACTATGGCTACACCTTC
CASSLVISGNYGYTF
>TRBV27|.|.|TRBJ2-1
TGTGCCAGCAGTTTCCTTAGGGGGGGATACAATGAGCAGTTCTTC
CASSFLRGGYNEQFF
>TRBV6-5|.|.|TRBJ1-3
TGTGCCAGCACGGGGGGAACGCTGGGAAACACCATATATTTT
CASTGGTLGNTIYF
>TRBV7-3|.|.|TRBJ2-2
TGTGCCAGCAGCTCGGGACTGGGGACCGGGGAGCTGTTTTTT
CASSSGLGTGELFF